A single sample is the source of the 8 T cell receptor beta chains below, sequenced in a study of PD-1 blockade in mismatch repair-deficient tumors. Libraries were prepared by immunoSEQ multiplex PCR; TCRdb keeps only in-frame clonotypes and omits some of them. The data show 70,000 to 90,000 clones, approximately 80% seen once. Sequenced material: peripheral blood, taken 44 weeks after starting pembrolizumab. All receptors derive from an adult with mismatch repair-deficient cancer.

The sample holds one count of this clone. The chain uses TRBV15 and TRBJ1-4; D is unclear. This CDR3 contains 15 residues. Germline V lookup: CDR1 LNHNV, CDR2 YYDKDF (reference sequence). The germline V and J ends were trimmed by 5 bases and 0 bases, with 10 bases remaining between them. The CDR3 coding sequence is TGTGCCACCAGCGGGTCTTTTGCAACTAATGAAAAACTGTTTTTT. It specifies CATSGSFATNEKLFF.

The rearrangement joins TRBV7-3 to TRBJ2-5; no firm D call. The V and J ends lost 5 bases and 2 bases respectively, with 15 bases between them. CDR1 is SGHTA, CDR2 FQGTGA, per germline. The CDR3 is 15 amino acids. CDR3 bases: TGTGCCAGCAGCCCTACGGAGAACCTGCAAGAGACCCAGTACTTC. It translates to CASSPTENLQETQYF.

The J gene is TRBJ1-5, the V gene TRBV6-1; a weak D match, TRBD1 (5 bases). V lost 8 bases and J lost 2, with 7 bases in between. Germline V gene data show CDR1 as MNHNS and CDR2 as SASEGT. The CDR3 runs to 12 residues. Written as DNA, the CDR3 is TGTGCCAGCGGGGCAGGCAATCAGCCCCAGCATTTT. The encoded protein is CASGAGNQPQHF.

This rearrangement joins TRBV4-2 to TRBJ1-1, with 10 bases identical to TRBD1. The CDR3 is 17 amino acids. V was clipped by 1 base and J by 7 bases; unmatched bases: 12. Germline values: CDR1 LGHNA, CDR2 YNFKEQ. The CDR3 is CASSQGQGATRRYEAFF. The CDR3 nucleotides are TGTGCCAGCAGCCAAGGACAGGGGGCAACCCGACGGTATGAAGCTTTCTTT.

This clone was found a few times. This sequence joins TRBV30 and TRBJ2-2; D remains unclear. Trimming stripped 5 bases from V and 3 bases from J, with 13 bases between. In germline, CDR1 is GTSNPN, CDR2 SVGIG (reference sequence). The CDR3 is 14 amino acids. The CDR3 here is CAWRWGRDTGELFF. CDR3 nucleotide sequence: TGTGCCTGGCGATGGGGTAGGGACACCGGGGAGCTGTTTTTT.

The V call is TRBV4-2, the J call TRBJ1-5, with TRBD1 as a possible D gene (6 bases). Trimming took 0 bases from V and 8 from J, leaving 17 bases between them. CDR1 is LGHNA, CDR2 YNFKEQ, per germline. The CDR3 extends over 16 amino acids. The DNA of the CDR3 is TGTGCCAGCAGCCAAGATCCAAGGCAGGGGATAAAGCCCCAGCATTTT. It codes for CASSQDPRQGIKPQHF.

This chain connects TRBV6-1 to TRBJ1-3, with D possibly TRBD1 on 5 matching bases. Germline CDR1 reads MNHNS; CDR2 reads SASEGT. The V and J ends lost 1 base and 1 base respectively, with 11 bases between them. The CDR3 is made up of 16 amino acids. The CDR3 reads CASSEVPGGSGNTIYF. The CDR3 DNA reads as TGTGCCAGCAGTGAAGTACCGGGGGGGTCTGGAAACACCATATATTTT.

The chain joins TRBV14 to TRBJ1-3; unclear D gene. Germline-derived CDR1 and CDR2 are SGHDN and FVKESK. V was clipped by 0 bases and J by 0 bases, with 3 bases between them. The CDR3 has 14 residues. CDR3 residues: CASSQDSSGNTIYF. The CDR3 DNA follows: TGTGCCAGCAGCCAAGACAGCTCTGGAAACACCATATATTTT.